This section outlines one T cell receptor (beta chain) sequence together with its context. Its antigen is still unknown. Generated by immunoSEQ multiplex PCR, the TCRdb table keeps only in-frame clones and is missing some. The table lists some 50,000 clones, 85% to 90% of them singletons, with around 3.6% in the top ten. The sample originates from a study of neoadjuvant nivolumab and ipilimumab in lung cancer. General study findings and limits: Resected-tumor TCR richness correlated positively with pretherapy blood richness. From pretherapy to surgery, tumor richness and clonality rose with dual therapy. TCR richness and clonality were higher in tumors than adjacent uninvolved lung.

The CDR3 length is 14 residues. Germline values: CDR1 LNHDA, CDR2 SQIVND (reference sequence). V was cut by 9 bases and J by 0 bases, with 15 bases left in between. The receptor comes from an adult with non-small cell lung cancer. Some clones in this sample may be carry-over from other donors' samples. The rearrangement links TRBV19 to TRBJ2-7; D may correspond to TRBD1 or TRBD2 (5 bases each). Sequencing used blood, obtained before neoadjuvant nivolumab, alone or with ipilimumab. The CDR3 region has the DNA TGTGCCAGCTCCTCGGGGACGGGCTCCTACGAGCAGTACTTC. Its protein product is CASSSGTGSYEQYF.